A single sample is the source of the 4 T cell receptor beta chains below, sequenced in a study of T cell responses to AZD1222 COVID-19 vaccine. Profiling relied on immunoSEQ multiplex PCR, and the TCRdb table lists in-frame clones only, not all of them. The table shows 110,000 or so clones, with 88% occurring only once. The material sequenced was peripheral blood, taken on day 0 of AZD1222 vaccination. These receptors came from an adult in good health.

The chain couples TRBV27 to TRBJ1-6; possibly TRBD1 for D (5 bases). The CDR3 is 13 amino acids. V was pared by 4 bases and J by 12 bases, with 13 bases between. CDR1 and CDR2 (germline): MNHEY, SMNVEV (reference sequence). The CDR3 sequence: CASSSTEGRPLHF. Written as DNA, the CDR3 is TGTGCCAGCAGTTCGACAGAGGGTAGACCCCTCCACTTT.

The chain combines TRBV3-1 (or the pseudogene TRBV3-2) with TRBJ1-6; no clear D gene. CDR1 is LGHDT and CDR2 is YNNKEL in the germline V gene (reference sequence). The CDR3 runs 17 residues. V dropped 2 bases and J dropped 0 bases, with 11 bases sitting between them. CDR3 in amino acids: CASSQLIFSSYNSPLHF. The CDR3 DNA reads as TGTGCCAGCAGCCAACTAATTTTCAGCTCCTATAATTCACCCCTCCACTTT.

This chain connects TRBV5-6 to TRBJ1-1, with unresolved D. Looked up from germline, CDR1 is SGHDT and CDR2 is YYEEEE. Trimming left V 1 base short and J 5 bases short, with 15 bases between. This CDR3 region has 15 residues. CDR3 sequence: CASSLLAGLGTEAFF. DNA for the CDR3: TGTGCCAGCAGCTTGTTGGCAGGCCTTGGGACTGAAGCTTTCTTT.

This CDR3 is CASNGGSGDSYEQYF. CDR3 bases: TGTGCCAGCAATGGGGGGTCGGGGGACTCCTACGAGCAGTACTTC. The chain employs TRBV2 and TRBJ2-7; weak D call: TRBD2 (6 bases). The CDR3 covers 15 residues. V lost 7 bases, J lost 0 bases, and 16 bases lay in between. CDR1 is SNHLY, CDR2 FYNNEI, per germline.